These 30 T cell receptor beta chains share one sample of origin, sequenced in a study of cytomegalovirus exposure and HLA in healthy donors. The PCR ran on 60 Vbeta and 13 Jbeta primers. Repertoires were generated with immunoSEQ multiplex PCR, while TCRdb's copy carries only in-frame clones and drops some. In the table there are about 180,000 clones, about 75% of which are singletons. Material for sequencing was PBMCs. All receptors come from a man aged 35-49 years in good health and CMV-seropositive.

J is TRBJ2-1 and V is TRBV7-3; 11 bases line up with TRBD2. This CDR3 spans 17 amino acids. Germline values: CDR1 SGHTA, CDR2 FQGTGA. The V gene end was trimmed by 0 bases and the J gene end by 6 bases; junction bases not matched to a gene: 7. The CDR3, as DNA: TGTGCCAGCAGCTTAACAGGGACTCTAGCGGGAGGCAATGAGCAGTTCTTC. Residues: CASSLTGTLAGGNEQFF.

The rearrangement links TRBV6-5 to TRBJ1-1; 9 bases are shared with TRBD1. V was clipped by 6 bases and J by 6 bases; unmatched bases: 8. The CDR3 totals 14 residues. Germline CDR1 reads MNHEY; CDR2 reads SVGAGI. In nucleotides, the CDR3 is TGTGCCAGCAGCACCGGACAGGGGAGGGCTGAAGCTTTCTTT. Its protein is CASSTGQGRAEAFF.

A remark on this clone: Other DNA sequences from this sample encode an identical CDR3 as well. The rearrangement links TRBV15 to TRBJ1-5, with D uncertain. V shed 0 bases and J shed 3 bases, with 6 bases lying between them. This CDR3 is built from 14 residues. Germline CDR1 is LNHNV and CDR2 is YYDKDF (reference sequence). The CDR3 bases are TGTGCCACCAGCAGAGACAGATACAATCAGCCCCAGCATTTT. Amino acid sequence: CATSRDRYNQPQHF.

This rearrangement joins TRBV27 to TRBJ2-7, with D possibly TRBD1 on 5 matching bases. Germline V gene lookup returns CDR1 MNHEY and CDR2 SMNVEV (reference sequence). The CDR3 sequence is 11 residues long. V lost 8 bases and J lost 6, with 11 bases in between. The CDR3 region is CASRWGGEQYF. CDR3 DNA sequence: TGTGCCAGCCGGTGGGGCGGCGAGCAGTACTTC.

The chain couples TRBV10-2 to TRBJ2-7; D unresolved. Between the trimmed V and J ends, which lost 6 bases and 4 bases, there was a span of 4 bases. CDR1 and CDR2 from the germline V gene are WSHSY and SAAADI. The CDR3 covers 10 residues. The CDR3 nucleotides are TGCGCCAGCAGACAATACGAGCAGTACTTC. Protein: CASRQYEQYF.

This clone was found a few times. DNA of the CDR3: TGTGCCAGTAGTATAGCCGTTCTGTCTGGGGCCAACGTCCTGACTTTC. This translates into CASSIAVLSGANVLTF. V gene TRBV19 combines with J gene TRBJ2-6; D unclear. The CDR3 totals 16 residues. Trimming stripped 1 base from V and 1 base from J, with 8 bases between. Germline CDR1 reads LNHDA; CDR2 reads SQIVND (reference sequence). The variable domain in full, completed from reference TRBV19 and TRBJ2-6, reads DGGITQSPKYLFRKEGQNVTLSCEQNLNHDAMYWYRQDPGQGLRLIYYSQIVNDFQKGDIAEGYSVSREKKESFPLTVTSAQKNPTAFYLCASSIAVLSGANVLTFGAGSRLTVL.

This rearrangement joins TRBV25-1 to TRBJ2-7, with TRBD2 matching over 9 bases. From germline, CDR1 is MGHDK and CDR2 SYGVNS. V lost 7 bases, J lost 2 bases, and 6 bases stayed unmatched. The CDR3 length is 14 residues. The CDR3 DNA is TGTGCCAGCATTGGTAGCGGGAGAGCCTACGAGCAGTACTTC. Encoded protein: CASIGSGRAYEQYF.

The V call is TRBV19, the J call TRBJ2-3; D is uncertain. CDR1 and CDR2 from the germline V gene are LNHDA and SQIVND (reference sequence). This CDR3 is built from 14 residues. CDR3 protein: CATSNQRLTDTQYF. The DNA of the CDR3 is TGTGCAACCAGTAATCAGCGCCTCACAGATACGCAGTATTTT.

The rearrangement links TRBV11-2 to TRBJ2-1; D is unclear. Between the trimmed V and J ends, which lost 5 bases and 3 bases, there was a span of 11 bases. CDR1 is SGHAT, CDR2 FQNNGV, per germline. There are 14 residues in the CDR3. CDR3 nucleotides: TGTGCCAGCAGCGTGAGTTTCAACTACAATGAGCAGTTCTTC. Protein product: CASSVSFNYNEQFF. Variable domain in full (rest from reference TRBV11-2 and TRBJ2-1): EAGVAQSPRYKIIEKRQSVAFWCNPISGHATLYWYQQILGQGPKLLIQFQNNGVVDDSQLPKDRFSAERLKGVDSTLKIQPAKLEDSAVYLCASSVSFNYNEQFFGPGTRLTVL.

This clone was counted between two and nine times. A read error may produce the germline difference seen at one junction end. V usage is TRBV6-5 and J usage is TRBJ2-4, with 9 bases matching TRBD1. CDR1 MNHEY and CDR2 SVGAGI come from the germline V gene. The length of the CDR3 is 15 residues. Here the CDR3 reads CASSYSRDRGNSQYF. The CDR3 nucleotides read TGTGCCAGCAGTTACTCGAGAGACAGGGGGAACAGTCAGTACTTC.

This clone was detected only once. This rearrangement joins TRBV27 to TRBJ2-5, with 10 bases lining up with TRBD1. The end of the DNA aligns better with TRBJ2-7, so the J call may be wrong. Per the germline V gene, CDR1 is MNHEY and CDR2 is SMNVEV (reference sequence). This CDR3 has 17 residues. This CDR3 reads CASSSRAGRDRGPEQYF. CDR3 DNA: TGTGCCAGCAGTTCCCGGGCGGGGCGGGACAGGGGCCCCGAGCAGTACTTC.

The CDR3 DNA reads as TGTGCCAGCAGCTTCGCCCTCGGGTCCCAAGTGACAGATACGCAGTATTTT. It yields the protein CASSFALGSQVTDTQYF. The chain uses TRBV11-3 and TRBJ2-3; D remains unclear. The germline V and J ends were trimmed by 3 bases and 3 bases, with 19 bases remaining between them. The CDR3 loop spans 17 amino acids. In germline, CDR1 is SGHNT, CDR2 YENEEA. The full variable domain, with the rest looked up from reference TRBV11-3 and TRBJ2-3, is EAGVVQSPRYKIIEKKQPVAFWCNPISGHNTLYWYLQNLGQGPELLIRYENEEAVDDSQLPKDRFSAERLKGVDSTLKIQPAELGDSAVYLCASSFALGSQVTDTQYFGPGTRLTVL.

Turning to this clone: One junction end does not reproduce the germline sequence, and a read error may be involved. The V and J genes are TRBV4-1 and TRBJ2-6; TRBD1 might be the D (5 bases). Germline V gives CDR1 MGHRA, CDR2 YSYEKL. The CDR3 runs to 19 residues. The CDR3 region is CASSQFVAIESSGANGLTF. In DNA form, the CDR3 reads TGCGCCAGCAGCCAATTCGTCGCGATTGAGAGCTCTGGGGCCAACGGCCTGACTTTC.

V is TRBV7-2 and J is TRBJ2-7, with D perhaps TRBD1 (5 bases). V lost 2 bases and J lost 6, with 14 bases in between. Germline values: CDR1 SGHTA, CDR2 FQGNSA. The CDR3 sequence is 14 residues long. The CDR3 sequence is CASSLSRPQGEQYF. In nucleotides, the CDR3 is TGTGCCAGCAGCTTAAGCAGACCCCAGGGCGAGCAGTACTTC.

Of note for this clone: This same CDR3 is encoded by further DNA sequences in the sample. This rearrangement joins TRBV19 to TRBJ1-4, with a weak D call TRBD1 (6 bases). This CDR3 contains 15 residues. Germline values: CDR1 LNHDA, CDR2 SQIVND (reference sequence). V was trimmed by 3 bases and J by 2 bases, leaving 10 bases between them. The CDR3 bases are TGTGCCAGTAGTATTGGGGGCTCTACTAATGAAAAACTGTTTTTT. Translating it yields CASSIGGSTNEKLFF.

J is TRBJ2-1 and V is TRBV7-9; tentative D call: TRBD1 (6 bases). The CDR3 has 14 residues. The V end lost 4 bases, the J end lost 6 bases, and 13 bases lay between the germline ends. Per germline, CDR1 SEHNR and CDR2 FQNEAQ (reference sequence). The CDR3, as DNA: TGTGCCAGCAGCTGGGGGCAGGGGATCAATGAGCAGTTCTTC. Translation gives CASSWGQGINEQFF.

DNA for the CDR3: TGTGCCAGCAGCTTACCTCTACCTGGGAGCGGCTACACCTTC. Amino acids: CASSLPLPGSGYTF. The V and J genes are TRBV7-9 and TRBJ1-2, with unresolved D. The V and J ends lost 2 bases and 8 bases respectively, with 15 bases between them. Per germline, CDR1 SEHNR and CDR2 FQNEAQ (reference sequence). CDR3 length equals 14 residues.

This chain uses TRBV6-4 with TRBJ2-4; tentatively, D is TRBD2 (6 bases). Germline values: CDR1 MRHNA, CDR2 SNTAGT. The V end was cut by 0 bases, the J end by 1 base, with 19 bases between. CDR3 size: 19 residues. CDR3 region: CASSDSNNGLARAKNIQYF. The CDR3 bases are TGTGCCAGCAGTGACTCGAATAACGGGCTAGCGAGGGCCAAAAACATTCAGTACTTC.

The chain carries TRBV5-1 and TRBJ1-1; TRBD1 is a possible D gene (5 bases). Trimming stripped 0 bases from V and 0 bases from J, with 12 bases between. The germline gives CDR1 SGHRS, CDR2 YFSETQ. This CDR3 is 16 amino acids long. The CDR3 DNA reads as TGCGCCAGCAGCTTGGCTCGGACACCAATGAACACTGAAGCTTTCTTT. This encodes CASSLARTPMNTEAFF.

The V gene is TRBV7-9, the J gene TRBJ2-2; the match to TRBD2 covers 9 bases. The V and J ends lost 5 bases and 5 bases, in that order; junction bases with no gene match: 15. The CDR3 runs 18 residues. Per germline, CDR1 SEHNR and CDR2 FQNEAQ (reference sequence). CDR3 nucleotide sequence: TGTGCCAGCAGCCCTCTGGGAGGCGGGAGGGCCAGAACCGGGGAGCTGTTTTTT. The encoded protein is CASSPLGGGRARTGELFF.

The V gene is TRBV5-1, the J gene TRBJ2-5, with TRBD1 matching 9 bases. CDR3 length: 14 residues. Germline CDR1 is SGHRS and CDR2 is YFSETQ. Germline trimming cut 4 bases from V and 5 bases from J; bases unmatched to any gene: 6. The CDR3: CASSPRDREETQYF. The CDR3 nucleotides read TGCGCCAGCAGCCCCCGGGACAGGGAGGAGACCCAGTACTTC.

This rearrangement joins TRBV7-9 to TRBJ2-7, with D possibly being TRBD1 (6 bases). CDR1 and CDR2 (germline): SEHNR, FQNEAQ (reference sequence). The CDR3 extends over 14 amino acids. V was trimmed by 5 bases and J by 3 bases, leaving 14 bases between them. The CDR3 DNA sequence: TGTGCCAGCAGCGGAGACAGGTTTCACTACGAGCAGTACTTC. This translates into CASSGDRFHYEQYF.

As concerns this clone: A junction boundary mismatches the germline segment, possibly from a read error. The V gene is TRBV7-9, the J gene TRBJ1-2; TRBD1 matches 8 bases. This CDR3 comprises 16 residues. Germline values: CDR1 SEHNR, CDR2 FQNEAQ (reference sequence). Here the CDR3 DNA reads TGTTCCAGCAGCCCGAGAGGCTCAGGGGGCGACTATGGCTACACCTTC. It translates to CSSSPRGSGGDYGYTF.

The rearrangement joins TRBV7-2 to TRBJ2-7; D is unresolved. The CDR3 consists of 14 residues. Germline V CDR1 and CDR2: SGHTA, FQGNSA. V lost 3 bases to trimming and J lost 0 bases, with 9 bases between them. The CDR3 DNA follows: TGTGCCAGCAGCTTCGCACAGAACTCCTACGAGCAGTACTTC. Amino acids: CASSFAQNSYEQYF.

The chain uses TRBV5-1 and TRBJ2-2; the D gene is possibly TRBD1 (6 bases). The V end lost 7 bases, the J end lost 0 bases, and 10 bases lay between the germline ends. The CDR3 sequence is 14 residues long. The germline V gene has CDR1 SGHRS and CDR2 YFSETQ. The CDR3 sequence is CASAGTSNTGELFF. CDR3 in DNA: TGCGCCAGCGCCGGGACATCGAACACCGGGGAGCTGTTTTTT.

Of note for this clone: At one boundary the junction diverges from the germline segment, which might be a read error. The gene calls are TRBV4-2 and TRBJ2-6; TRBD2 might be the D (6 bases). Germline CDR1 LGHNA, CDR2 YNFKEQ. The CDR3 totals 17 residues. Written as DNA, the CDR3 is TGTGCCAGCAGCCAAGATCGCGGGGCCTCTGGGGCCAACGGCCTGACTTTC. Amino acid sequence: CASSQDRGASGANGLTF.

The chain is built from TRBV28 and TRBJ1-5; D is possibly TRBD1 (6 bases). The ends were cut back, 5 bases at V and 4 bases at J, with 15 bases in the middle. Germline V gene lookup returns CDR1 MDHEN and CDR2 SYDVKM. CDR3 length equals 15 residues. The CDR3 coding sequence is TGTGCCAGCAGTCCTTTCGGACAGTTTAATCAGCCCCAGCATTTT. This encodes CASSPFGQFNQPQHF.

The chain couples TRBV5-4 to TRBJ2-5, with a tentative D call TRBD1 (6 bases). Germline CDR1 SGHNT, CDR2 YYREEE (reference sequence). The V end was cut by 4 bases, the J end by 2 bases, with 12 bases between. This CDR3 is built from 14 residues. Here the CDR3 DNA reads TGTGCCAGCAGCCCAACAGGGAGTCAAGAGACCCAGTACTTC. Residues: CASSPTGSQETQYF.

This chain joins TRBV30 and TRBJ2-2; the D gene is possibly TRBD1 (5 bases). The CDR3 length is 16 residues. The germline V gene has CDR1 GTSNPN and CDR2 SVGIG (reference sequence). V shed 5 bases and J shed 3 bases, with 19 bases lying between them. The CDR3 DNA follows: TGTGCCTGGGCCCTTAGTTGGGGCGCGGACACCGGGGAGCTGTTTTTT. Its protein is CAWALSWGADTGELFF. Complete variable domain (other parts from reference TRBV30 and TRBJ2-2): SQTIHQWPATLVQPVGSPLSLECTVEGTSNPNLYWYRQAAGRGLQLLFYSVGIGQISSEVPQNLSASRPQDRQFILSSKKLLLSDSGFYLCAWALSWGADTGELFFGEGSRLTVL.

V is TRBV7-8 and J is TRBJ2-3; tentatively, D is TRBD2 (5 bases). There are 15 residues in the CDR3. In germline, CDR1 is SGHVS, CDR2 FQNEAQ. Trimming removed 3 bases at V and 4 bases at J, with 14 bases between. Here the CDR3 reads CASSFMAGRPDTQYF. CDR3 coding DNA: TGTGCCAGCAGCTTTATGGCGGGCCGCCCAGATACGCAGTATTTT.